This record looks at one TCR beta chain sequence and its context. This sample stems from a study of T-cell reconstitution after alpha-beta-depleted transplantation in children. TCRbeta library construction was performed incorporating unique molecular identifiers. TCRdb ran MiXCR on the PCR reads and lists one entry per CDR3 protein. The table shows over 200,000 distinct CDR3 sequences, with approximately 10% occurring only once. The V end lost 6 bases, the J end lost 0 bases, and 10 bases lay between the germline ends. The CDR3 extends over 13 amino acids. In germline, CDR1 is DFQATT, CDR2 SNEGSKA (reference sequence).

Source: PBMCs, taken before TCRalphabeta/CD19-depleted stem cell transplant. The V gene is TRBV20-1, the J gene TRBJ2-3; D is unclear. This TCR was sampled from a child younger than two with acute myeloid leukemia, due to receive a stem cell transplant. CDR3 amino acids: CSAKGSSTDTQYF. CDR3 nucleotides: TGCAGTGCAAAAGGTAGCAGCACAGATACGCAGTATTTT.